The present T cell receptor (beta chain) was sequenced within a study of shared clonotypes between healthy human individuals. Overall study context: Per donor, three plates held CD4 naive cells, three held CD4 memory, two held CD8 naive and one held CD8 memory. Study conclusions and caveats: Non-shared clonotypes had lower generation probabilities than clonotypes shared by all four sorted-subset donors.

Germline lookup yields CDR1 ENHRY and CDR2 SYGVKD. The CDR3 consists of 14 residues. The V gene lost 6 bases and the J gene lost 5 bases, with 17 bases spanning the gap. As concerns this clone: As yet, its antigen is unknown.

Each subset's genomic DNA was split evenly across several immunoSEQ plates. Profiled with immunoSEQ multiplex PCR; TCRdb holds only in-frame clones, not every one. The data show some 2.1 million clones, about 94% seen once. CD45RO-negative, CCR7-selected cells formed the naive CD8 fraction, which excluded terminally differentiated effector memory CD45RA+ cells. The donors were adults (healthy and HIV-negative) with no recent acute infections or vaccinations. The sequenced sample consisted of naive CD8+ T cells from PBMCs. The receptor's source is a man younger than 30 in good health. Some clones in this sample may be carry-over from other donors' samples. V is TRBV10-3 and J is TRBJ2-7; D is ambiguous. CDR3 residues: CAIRDPNQRDEQYF. The CDR3 DNA sequence: TGTGCCATCAGAGACCCAAACCAACGCGACGAGCAGTACTTC.